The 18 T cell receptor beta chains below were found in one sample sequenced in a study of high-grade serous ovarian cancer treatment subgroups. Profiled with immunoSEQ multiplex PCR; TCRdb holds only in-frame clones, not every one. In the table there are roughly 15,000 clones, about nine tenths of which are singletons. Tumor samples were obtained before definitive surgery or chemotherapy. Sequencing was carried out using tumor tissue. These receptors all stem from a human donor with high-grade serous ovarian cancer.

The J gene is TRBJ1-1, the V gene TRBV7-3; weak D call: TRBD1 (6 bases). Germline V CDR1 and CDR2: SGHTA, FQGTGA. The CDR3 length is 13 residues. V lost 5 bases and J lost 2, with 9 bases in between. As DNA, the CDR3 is TGTGCCAGCAGCCGGACAGTCAACACTGAAGCTTTCTTT. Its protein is CASSRTVNTEAFF.

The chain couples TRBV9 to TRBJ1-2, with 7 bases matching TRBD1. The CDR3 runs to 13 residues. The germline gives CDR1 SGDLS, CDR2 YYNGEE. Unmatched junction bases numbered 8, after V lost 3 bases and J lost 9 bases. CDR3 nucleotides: TGTGCCAGCAGCGCCGGGACAGCCACTAGCTACACCTTC. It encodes CASSAGTATSYTF. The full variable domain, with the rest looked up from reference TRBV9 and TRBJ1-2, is DSGVTQTPKHLITATGQRVTLRCSPRSGDLSVYWYQQSLDQGLQFLIQYYNGEERAKGNILERFSAQQFPDLHSELNLSSLELGDSALYFCASSAGTATSYTFGSGTRLTVV.

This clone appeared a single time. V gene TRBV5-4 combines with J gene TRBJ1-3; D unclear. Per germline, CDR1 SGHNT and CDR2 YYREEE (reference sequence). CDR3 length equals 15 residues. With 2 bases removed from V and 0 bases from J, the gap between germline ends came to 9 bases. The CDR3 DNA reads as TGTGCCAGCAGCTTAAGCGGAGGCTCTGGAAACACCATATATTTT. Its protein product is CASSLSGGSGNTIYF.

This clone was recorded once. The CDR3 bases are TGTGCCAGCAGCTTGCAGGGGGCGCGCACAGATACGCAGTATTTT. Its protein product is CASSLQGARTDTQYF. This chain connects TRBV5-4 to TRBJ2-3, with 8 positions matching TRBD1. CDR1 and CDR2 from the germline V gene are SGHNT and YYREEE (reference sequence). The V and J ends lost 1 base and 1 base, in that order; junction bases with no gene match: 2. This CDR3 contains 15 residues.

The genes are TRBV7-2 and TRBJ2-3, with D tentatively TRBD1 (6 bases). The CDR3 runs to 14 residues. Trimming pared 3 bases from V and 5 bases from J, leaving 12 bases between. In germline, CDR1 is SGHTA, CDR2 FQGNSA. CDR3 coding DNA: TGTGCCAGCAGCTTTCAGGGGCAGGGAGATACGCAGTATTTT. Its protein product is CASSFQGQGDTQYF.

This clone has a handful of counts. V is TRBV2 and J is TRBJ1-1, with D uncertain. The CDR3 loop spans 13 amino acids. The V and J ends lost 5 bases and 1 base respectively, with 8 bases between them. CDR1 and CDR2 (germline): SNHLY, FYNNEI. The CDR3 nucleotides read TGTGCCAGCAGTTACATGGAGAACACTGAAGCTTTCTTT. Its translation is CASSYMENTEAFF.

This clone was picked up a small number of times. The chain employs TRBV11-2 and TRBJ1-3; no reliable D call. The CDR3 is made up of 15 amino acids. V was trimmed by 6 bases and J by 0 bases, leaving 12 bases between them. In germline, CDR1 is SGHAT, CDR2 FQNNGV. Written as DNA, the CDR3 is TGTGCCAGCAGATCAGGACGGAGCTCTGGAAACACCATATATTTT. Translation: CASRSGRSSGNTIYF.

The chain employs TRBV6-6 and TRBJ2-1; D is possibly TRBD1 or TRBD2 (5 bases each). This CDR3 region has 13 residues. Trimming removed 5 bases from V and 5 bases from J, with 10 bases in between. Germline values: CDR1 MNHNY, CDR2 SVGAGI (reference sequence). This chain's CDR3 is CASSTVGDNEQFF. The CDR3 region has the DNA TGTGCCAGCAGTACAGTGGGGGACAATGAGCAGTTCTTC.

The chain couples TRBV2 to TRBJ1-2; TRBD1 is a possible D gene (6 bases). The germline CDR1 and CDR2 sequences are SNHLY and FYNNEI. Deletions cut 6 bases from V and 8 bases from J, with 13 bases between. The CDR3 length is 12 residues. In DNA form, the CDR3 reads TGTGCCAGCAGGGAGGCAGGGGTCGGCTACACCTTC. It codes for CASREAGVGYTF. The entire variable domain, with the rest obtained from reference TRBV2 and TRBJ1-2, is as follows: EPEVTQTPSHQVTQMGQEVILRCVPISNHLYFYWYRQILGQKVEFLVSFYNNEISEKSEIFDDQFSVERPDGSNFTLKIRSTKLEDSAMYFCASREAGVGYTFGSGTRLTVV.

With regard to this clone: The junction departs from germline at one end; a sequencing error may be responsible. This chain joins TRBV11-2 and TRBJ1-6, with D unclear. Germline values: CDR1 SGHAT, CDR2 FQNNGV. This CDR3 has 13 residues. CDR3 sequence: CASSLDRNSPLHF. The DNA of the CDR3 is TGTGCCAGCAGCCTAGACCGAAATTCACCCCTCCACTTT. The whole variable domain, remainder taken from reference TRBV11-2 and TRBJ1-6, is EAGVAQSPRYKIIEKRQSVAFWCNPISGHATLYWYQQILGQGPKLLIQFQNNGVVDDSQLPKDRFSAERLKGVDSTLKIQPAKLEDSAVYLCASSLDRNSPLHFGNGTRLTVT.

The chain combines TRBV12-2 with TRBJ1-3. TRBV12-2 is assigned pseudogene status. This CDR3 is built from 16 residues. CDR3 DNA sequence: TGTGCAAGTCGCTTAGCGAGTCGGAGTGCTGGAAACACCATATATTTT. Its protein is CASRLASRSAGNTIYF.

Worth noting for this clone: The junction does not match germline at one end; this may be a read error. The CDR3, as DNA: TGCGCCAGCCGGTTGGGAGGTCAACCCTACGATGAGCAGTTCTTC. This encodes CASRLGGQPYDEQFF. This chain joins TRBV5-1 and TRBJ2-1; D is perhaps TRBD2 (6 bases). The CDR3 has 15 amino acids. Germline CDR1 and CDR2: SGHRS and YFSETQ.

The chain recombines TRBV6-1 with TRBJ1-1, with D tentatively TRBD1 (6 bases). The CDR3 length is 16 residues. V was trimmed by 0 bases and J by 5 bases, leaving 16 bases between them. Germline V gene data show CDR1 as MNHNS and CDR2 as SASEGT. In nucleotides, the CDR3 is TGTGCCAGCAGTGAAGCGATGGGACAAGGTCGGACTGAAGCTTTCTTT. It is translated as CASSEAMGQGRTEAFF.

In nucleotides, the CDR3 is TGTGCCAGCAGCTTAGTGAGGGGGTCTGGGGCCAACGTCCTGACTTTC. Translated: CASSLVRGSGANVLTF. The rearrangement joins TRBV7-6 to TRBJ2-6, with a weak D call TRBD1 (6 bases). The CDR3 totals 16 residues. CDR1 is SGHVS, CDR2 FNYEAQ, per germline. Between the trimmed V and J ends, which lost 1 base and 1 base, there was a span of 8 bases.

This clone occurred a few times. The CDR3 region has the DNA TGTGCCAGCGACGGGGGTTCACCCCTCCACTTT. This encodes CASDGGSPLHF. The chain couples TRBV2 to TRBJ1-6, with D possibly matching TRBD1 (5 bases). V was cut by 8 bases and J by 9 bases, with 8 bases left in between. From germline, CDR1 is SNHLY and CDR2 FYNNEI. The CDR3 runs 11 residues.

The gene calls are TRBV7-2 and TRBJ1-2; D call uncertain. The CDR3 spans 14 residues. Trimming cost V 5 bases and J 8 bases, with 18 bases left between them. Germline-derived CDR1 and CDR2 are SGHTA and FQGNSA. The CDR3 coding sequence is TGTGCCAGCAGCGGGATTGGAGGGCAGGCGGGCTACACCTTC. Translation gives CASSGIGGQAGYTF.

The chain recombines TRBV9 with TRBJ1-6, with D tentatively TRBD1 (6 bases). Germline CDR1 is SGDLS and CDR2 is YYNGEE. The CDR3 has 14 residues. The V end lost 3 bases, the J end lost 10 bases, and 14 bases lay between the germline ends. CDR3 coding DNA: TGTGCCAGCAGCGCCGTCACAGGGACCTCACCCCTCCACTTT. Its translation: CASSAVTGTSPLHF.

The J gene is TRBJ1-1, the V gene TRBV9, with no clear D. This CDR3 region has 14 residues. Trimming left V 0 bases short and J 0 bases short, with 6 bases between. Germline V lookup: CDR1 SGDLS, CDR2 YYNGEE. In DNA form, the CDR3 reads TGTGCCAGCAGCGTAGTGTCTATGAACACTGAAGCTTTCTTT. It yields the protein CASSVVSMNTEAFF.